One sample yielded the 20 T cell receptor beta chains listed below, sequenced in a study of cytomegalovirus exposure and HLA in healthy donors. Data came from immunoSEQ multiplex PCR; TCRdb stores just in-frame clones and leaves some out. In the table there are about 150,000 clones, roughly 87% of which are singletons. The sample was PBMCs. These receptors all come from a young man in good health and CMV-seropositive.

This chain uses TRBV7-2 with TRBJ2-7; tentative D call: TRBD1 (7 bases). V dropped 3 bases and J dropped 3 bases, with 18 bases sitting between them. The CDR3 length is 16 residues. Germline V gene data show CDR1 as SGHTA and CDR2 as FQGNSA. CDR3: CASSFGGGGPFYEQYF. The CDR3 DNA sequence: TGTGCCAGCAGCTTCGGAGGGGGCGGACCCTTCTACGAGCAGTACTTC.

V usage is TRBV19 and J usage is TRBJ1-1; weak D call: TRBD1 (6 bases). Trimming left V 7 bases short and J 1 base short, with 13 bases between. The CDR3 consists of 14 residues. CDR1 is LNHDA, CDR2 SQIVND, per germline (reference sequence). The CDR3 coding sequence is TGTGCCAGTACTACAACAGGGCGGAACACTGAAGCTTTCTTT. This codes for CASTTTGRNTEAFF.

This rearrangement joins TRBV7-9 to TRBJ2-1, with 13 bases that match TRBD2. The CDR3 length is 19 residues. Germline CDR1 reads SEHNR; CDR2 reads FQNEAQ (reference sequence). The junction had 6 bases not matched to a gene; V was cut back by 1 base and J by 0 bases. CDR3 nucleotide sequence: TGTGCCAGCAGCTTAGGGGGACTAGCGGGGATAAGCTCCTACAATGAGCAGTTCTTC. It encodes CASSLGGLAGISSYNEQFF.

The chain carries TRBV6-6 and TRBJ2-7, with a tentative D call TRBD2 (6 bases). The CDR3 extends over 14 amino acids. V shed 5 bases and J shed 2 bases, with 13 bases lying between them. The germline V gene has CDR1 MNHNY and CDR2 SVGAGI (reference sequence). DNA for the CDR3: TGTGCCAGCAGTCCCGGACTAATAGCCTACGAGCAGTACTTC. Its translation: CASSPGLIAYEQYF.

Note on this clone: One end of the junction does not line up with germline, which may come from a read error. The rearrangement links TRBV29-1 to TRBJ1-2; maybe TRBD1 (5 bases). This CDR3 is built from 12 residues. Germline V CDR1 and CDR2: SQVTM, ANQGSEA. The CDR3 here is CSAEDRNYGYTF. CDR3 coding DNA: TGCAGCGCTGAAGACAGAAACTATGGCTACACCTTC.

The rearrangement links TRBV11-1 to TRBJ2-7, with a possible D match to TRBD1 (6 bases). This CDR3 is built from 16 residues. Germline values: CDR1 SGHAT, CDR2 FQDESV (reference sequence). V was clipped by 1 base and J by 2 bases, with 15 bases between them. This CDR3 is CASSLDRVLGAYEQYF. Written as DNA, the CDR3 is TGTGCCAGCAGCTTAGACAGGGTCCTGGGGGCCTACGAGCAGTACTTC.

The gene calls are TRBV4-2 and TRBJ1-1; 9 nucleotides line up with TRBD1. CDR1 and CDR2 from the germline V gene are LGHNA and YNFKEQ. This CDR3 has 17 amino acids. The ends lost 0 bases at V and 3 bases at J; junction bases unmatched: 8. CDR3: CASSQDNQGTGYTEAFF. Here the CDR3 DNA reads TGTGCCAGCAGCCAAGATAATCAGGGGACAGGGTACACTGAAGCTTTCTTT.

As to this clone: At the DNA level, this CDR3 is encoded by other sequences in the same sample as well. The chain combines TRBV10-1 with TRBJ1-1, with D possibly being TRBD1 (6 bases). The CDR3 is 13 residues long. Germline CDR1 reads WNHNN; CDR2 reads SYGVQD (reference sequence). Deletions cut 6 bases from V and 2 bases from J, with 10 bases between. The CDR3 sequence: CASRDSLNTEAFF. The CDR3 DNA sequence: TGCGCCAGCAGGGACAGCCTAAACACTGAAGCTTTCTTT.

V and J are TRBV5-3 and TRBJ1-5, with unresolved D. TRBV5-3 is an ORF for which the function is uncertain. This CDR3 is 14 amino acids long. V was clipped by 2 bases and J by 5 bases, with 11 bases between them. The CDR3 reads CARSFLACDQPQHF. The CDR3 region has the DNA TGTGCCAGAAGCTTTCTAGCATGCGATCAGCCCCAGCATTTT.

The rearrangement joins TRBV13 to TRBJ2-7, with 8 bases that match TRBD2. The CDR3 sequence is 15 residues long. Trimming removed 5 bases from V and 0 bases from J; junction bases left unmatched: 6. Germline V gene sequence: CDR1 PRHDT, CDR2 FYEKMQ (reference sequence). In DNA form, the CDR3 reads TGTGCCAGCAGCCACGGACTAGCCGACTCCTACGAGCAGTACTTC. It is translated as CASSHGLADSYEQYF.

The chain has TRBV7-8 and TRBJ1-1; TRBD1 matches at 11 bases. Losses at the gene ends were 6 bases for V and 10 bases for J; bases not matched to a gene: 7. This CDR3 region has 13 residues. Germline V CDR1 and CDR2: SGHVS, FQNEAQ. The CDR3 DNA reads as TGTGCCAGCAGTTCGGGACAGGGGGTAGGAGCTTTCTTT. It translates to CASSSGQGVGAFF.

The V gene is TRBV5-4, the J gene TRBJ2-1, with 8 bases identical to TRBD2. The CDR3 length is 14 residues. In germline, CDR1 is SGHNT, CDR2 YYREEE (reference sequence). The V and J ends lost 5 bases and 5 bases, in that order; junction bases with no gene match: 6. CDR3: CASSPGGSNNEQFF. The CDR3 DNA follows: TGTGCCAGCAGTCCGGGGGGGTCTAACAATGAGCAGTTCTTC.

CDR3 sequence: CASTSGGLRNEQFF. In DNA form, the CDR3 reads TGTGCCAGCACCTCGGGGGGGCTGAGGAATGAGCAGTTCTTC. The V and J genes are TRBV27 and TRBJ2-1, with 8 bases aligning to TRBD2. V dropped 7 bases and J dropped 7; count of bases not matched to a gene: 9. Germline V gene data show CDR1 as MNHEY and CDR2 as SMNVEV (reference sequence). This CDR3 has 14 amino acids.

The chain joins TRBV5-1 to TRBJ2-2, with D maybe TRBD2 (5 bases). This CDR3 has 11 amino acids. Trimming shortened V by 7 bases and J by 7 bases, and 8 bases separated the two germline ends. The germline CDR1 and CDR2 sequences are SGHRS and YFSETQ. The CDR3 region has the DNA TGCGCCAGCGGGGAGAACGGGGAGCTGTTTTTT. The encoded protein is CASGENGELFF. Full variable domain (outside the CDR3, taken from reference TRBV5-1 and TRBJ2-2): KAGVTQTPRYLIKTRGQQVTLSCSPISGHRSVSWYQQTPGQGLQFLFEYFSETQRNKGNFPGRFSGRQFSNSRSEMNVSTLELGDSALYLCASGENGELFFGEGSRLTVL.

The chain employs TRBV6-5 and TRBJ1-5, with 7 positions matching TRBD1. The CDR3 has 12 residues. The germline gives CDR1 MNHEY, CDR2 SVGAGI. Losses at the gene ends were 6 bases for V and 11 bases for J; bases not matched to a gene: 7. This CDR3 is CASSPTGKTQHF. The CDR3 DNA reads as TGTGCCAGCAGCCCGACAGGGAAGACCCAGCATTTT.

V is TRBV7-9 and J is TRBJ2-5; maybe TRBD2 (5 bases). Germline CDR1 reads SEHNR; CDR2 reads FQNEAQ (reference sequence). The CDR3 length is 12 residues. The V end lost 6 bases, the J end lost 2 bases, and 7 bases lay between the germline ends. The CDR3, as DNA: TGTGCCAGCAGGAGCGGACAAGAGACCCAGTACTTC. Translating gives CASRSGQETQYF.

This clone is a singleton in its sample. This chain uses TRBV9 with TRBJ2-5, with D possibly being TRBD1 (6 bases). Trimming removed 0 bases from V and 2 bases from J, with 8 bases in between. Germline V gene lookup returns CDR1 SGDLS and CDR2 YYNGEE. This CDR3 is 14 amino acids long. This CDR3 reads CASSVDRAQETQYF. DNA for the CDR3: TGTGCCAGCAGCGTAGACAGGGCTCAAGAGACCCAGTACTTC.

The rearrangement uses TRBV9 and TRBJ1-1; the D gene is possibly TRBD1 (5 bases). The CDR3 sequence is 15 residues long. The V gene lost 4 bases and the J gene lost 4 bases, with 17 bases spanning the gap. Germline CDR1 is SGDLS and CDR2 is YYNGEE. The CDR3 is CASSPPTGGITEAFF. DNA for the CDR3: TGTGCCAGCAGCCCCCCAACGGGGGGAATCACTGAAGCTTTCTTT.

By share of the sample, this clone is medium-sized. The V call is TRBV6-1, the J call TRBJ1-2; 9 bases line up with TRBD1. The CDR3 has 14 residues. With V trimmed by 6 bases and J by 4 bases, 6 bases remained unmatched. In germline, CDR1 is MNHNS, CDR2 SASEGT. This CDR3 reads CASSSGQGIYGYTF. In DNA, the CDR3 is TGTGCCAGCAGCTCCGGACAGGGGATCTATGGCTACACCTTC.

This chain links TRBV11-2 with TRBJ2-3; D is uncertain. Germline lookup yields CDR1 SGHAT and CDR2 FQNNGV. This CDR3 spans 16 amino acids. The germline V and J ends were trimmed by 2 bases and 2 bases, with 14 bases remaining between them. The CDR3: CASSLREYLITDTQYF. For the CDR3, the DNA is TGTGCCAGCAGCTTACGAGAGTATCTTATCACAGATACGCAGTATTTT.